Listed here are 23 T cell receptor beta chains from one sample, sequenced in a study of blood T cell repertoires in COVID-19. The method was immunoSEQ multiplex PCR; TCRdb's version includes in-frame clones alone and lacks a portion of them. The sample shows about 120,000 clones, 80% to 90% of them seen only once. The material sequenced was peripheral blood. These receptor sequences come from a woman in her sixties or seventies with acute or convalescent COVID-19.

In this sample, this clone turned up once. The chain has TRBV18 and TRBJ1-2; TRBD1 is a possible D gene (5 bases). CDR1 is KGHSH and CDR2 is LQKENI in the germline V gene. Trimming cost V 4 bases and J 3 bases, with 12 bases left between them. The CDR3 is 14 residues long. The CDR3 protein is CASSQPSTDYGYTF. Here the CDR3 DNA reads TGTGCCAGCTCACAACCCTCGACAGACTATGGCTACACCTTC.

The CDR3 region is CAGAGVHNEKLFF. CDR3 DNA: TGTGCGGGAGCTGGGGTGCATAATGAAAAACTGTTTTTT. The V call is TRBV28, the J call TRBJ1-4; D call uncertain. CDR3 size: 13 residues. Per germline, CDR1 MDHEN and CDR2 SYDVKM.

The chain uses TRBV20-1 and TRBJ1-1; D uncertain. CDR1 and CDR2 from the germline V gene are DFQATT and SNEGSKA (reference sequence). The CDR3 loop spans 11 amino acids. This CDR3 is CSYDMNTEAFF. CDR3 bases: TGCAGCTACGATATGAACACTGAAGCTTTCTTT.

The V gene is TRBV9, the J gene TRBJ1-4; perhaps TRBD1 as D (5 bases). Germline V gene data show CDR1 as SGDLS and CDR2 as YYNGEE. Trimming pared 0 bases from V and 7 bases from J, leaving 16 bases between. This CDR3 has 16 amino acids. The CDR3 DNA sequence: TGTGCCAGCAGCGTAGGTAGGACCCATAGGGGTGAAAAACTGTTTTTT. Translating gives CASSVGRTHRGEKLFF.

J is TRBJ2-3 and V is TRBV5-6; 7 positions match TRBD2. CDR1 SGHDT and CDR2 YYEEEE come from the germline V gene. The CDR3 has 15 residues. Trimming removed 6 bases from V and 6 bases from J; junction bases left unmatched: 13. The CDR3 DNA follows: TGTGCCAGCACCCTGGGGAGGGAAGGGAGGGATACGCAGTATTTT. Amino acids: CASTLGREGRDTQYF.

The V gene is TRBV9, the J gene TRBJ2-2; D is perhaps TRBD2 (5 bases). The CDR3 runs to 14 residues. Deletions cut 4 bases from V and 1 base from J, with 8 bases between. The germline CDR1 and CDR2 sequences are SGDLS and YYNGEE. CDR3 region: CASSRTRNTGELFF. The CDR3 DNA is TGTGCCAGCAGCCGCACTAGGAACACCGGGGAGCTGTTTTTT.

The rearrangement links TRBV19 to TRBJ2-3, with D unresolved. The V end lost 6 bases, the J end lost 4 bases, and 5 bases lay between the germline ends. This CDR3 has 11 residues. CDR1 is LNHDA, CDR2 SQIVND, per germline (reference sequence). CDR3 in DNA: TGTGCCAGTAGCATGTCAGATACGCAGTATTTT. Translating it yields CASSMSDTQYF.

A note on this clone: The junction differs from germline at one of its ends, possibly a read error. The CDR3 reads CASSFRQGGYSNQPQHF. CDR3 sequence (DNA): TGTGCTAGCAGCTTTCGACAGGGCGGGTATAGCAATCAGCCCCAGCATTTT. This rearrangement joins TRBV7-7 to TRBJ1-5, with TRBD1 identical over 7 bases. CDR1 and CDR2 from the germline V gene are SSHAT and FNYEAQ (reference sequence). There are 17 residues in the CDR3.

This chain connects TRBV12-5 to TRBJ2-7, with 13 nucleotides matching TRBD2. Trimming removed 6 bases from V and 4 bases from J; junction bases left unmatched: 15. The CDR3 consists of 18 residues. Germline-derived CDR1 and CDR2 are LGHNT and FRNRAP. CDR3 sequence (DNA): TGTGCTAGTGGATCGACTAGCGGGGGGACCGGTTTTCCTTACGAGCAGTACTTC. Its translation: CASGSTSGGTGFPYEQYF.

This chain uses TRBV30 with TRBJ2-7; 9 positions agree with TRBD1. There are 13 residues in the CDR3. Germline V gives CDR1 GTSNPN, CDR2 SVGIG (reference sequence). J was trimmed by 6 bases and V by 5 bases; bases with no gene match: 8. This chain's CDR3 is CAWSGQGPREQYF. The CDR3 DNA follows: TGTGCCTGGTCGGGACAGGGTCCCCGCGAGCAGTACTTC.

The chain couples TRBV19 to TRBJ1-4, with TRBD1 as a possible D gene (5 bases). CDR3 length: 15 residues. Germline V lookup: CDR1 LNHDA, CDR2 SQIVND (reference sequence). V dropped 5 bases and J dropped 6 bases, with 16 bases sitting between them. CDR3 in DNA: TGTGCCAGTAGTTTCGGGACTCCGGGGGATGAAAAACTGTTTTTT. Translation gives CASSFGTPGDEKLFF.

This sequence joins TRBV5-1 and TRBJ2-7, with D possibly TRBD1 on 5 matching bases. CDR1 is SGHRS and CDR2 is YFSETQ in the germline V gene. The CDR3 has 14 amino acids. The V gene lost 0 bases and the J gene lost 3 bases, with 10 bases spanning the gap. DNA for the CDR3: TGCGCCAGCAGCTTGGTGCCAGGGAACTACGAGCAGTACTTC. Protein sequence: CASSLVPGNYEQYF.

The chain couples TRBV9 to TRBJ1-2, with 8 bases that match TRBD1. Trimming took 5 bases from V and 4 from J; bases not matched to a gene: 10. This CDR3 comprises 15 residues. Germline V lookup: CDR1 SGDLS, CDR2 YYNGEE. The CDR3 is CASRTGTGGPYGYTF. The CDR3 nucleotides are TGTGCCAGCAGGACCGGGACAGGTGGGCCCTATGGCTACACCTTC.

The chain employs TRBV30 and TRBJ2-1, with 7 bases aligning to TRBD1. V shed 7 bases, J shed 3 bases, and the junction held 12 bases outside the gene matches. CDR1 and CDR2 from the germline V gene are GTSNPN and SVGIG (reference sequence). The CDR3 runs 15 residues. The CDR3 spells CALISGTDDYNEQFF. CDR3 nucleotides: TGTGCCTTGATATCCGGGACAGACGACTACAATGAGCAGTTCTTC.

The rearrangement joins TRBV3-1 (or the pseudogene TRBV3-2) to TRBJ1-5; the D is unclear. Between the trimmed V and J ends, which lost 1 base and 6 bases, there was a span of 7 bases. Looked up from germline, CDR1 is LGHDT and CDR2 is YNNKEL (reference sequence). This CDR3 has 13 amino acids. The DNA of the CDR3 is TGTGCCAGCAGCCAAGTCCGGGGTCAGCCCCAGCATTTT. Protein sequence: CASSQVRGQPQHF.

J is TRBJ1-5 and V is TRBV6-2 or TRBV6-3; a possible D gene is TRBD1 (5 bases). There are 16 residues in the CDR3. Trimming cost V 4 bases and J 2 bases, with 15 bases left between them. Germline V gives CDR1 MNHEY, CDR2 SVGEGT. The CDR3 sequence is CASSSGDGGGNQPQHF. Here the CDR3 DNA reads TGTGCCAGCAGTTCGGGGGATGGTGGGGGCAATCAGCCCCAGCATTTT.

This chain connects TRBV5-1 to TRBJ1-4, with 7 bases fitting TRBD1. This CDR3 comprises 15 residues. Germline V lookup: CDR1 SGHRS, CDR2 YFSETQ. V dropped 3 bases and J dropped 4; count of bases not matched to a gene: 6. CDR3 region: CASSSTGNLNEKLFF. DNA of the CDR3: TGCGCCAGCAGCTCGACAGGGAATCTTAATGAAAAACTGTTTTTT.

CDR3 region: CASSLASLSGNTIYF. CDR3 nucleotide sequence: TGTGCCAGCAGCTTAGCCTCTCTCTCTGGAAACACCATATATTTT. The V call is TRBV7-2, the J call TRBJ1-3; D is unresolved. CDR1 is SGHTA and CDR2 is FQGNSA in the germline V gene. Trimming pared 0 bases from V and 0 bases from J, leaving 6 bases between. The CDR3 has 15 amino acids.

The count of this clone is one. The V and J genes are TRBV28 and TRBJ1-1; 11 bases agree with TRBD1. V shed 2 bases, J shed 6 bases, and the junction held 2 bases outside the gene matches. The germline V gene encodes CDR1 MDHEN and CDR2 SYDVKM. The CDR3 extends over 14 amino acids. CDR3 residues: CASSLPGQGAEAFF. For the CDR3, the DNA is TGTGCCAGCAGTTTACCGGGACAGGGGGCTGAAGCTTTCTTT.

This clone was counted a single time. The chain joins TRBV12-5 to TRBJ2-7, with TRBD1 matching over 8 bases. The V gene end was trimmed by 4 bases and the J gene end by 4 bases; junction bases not matched to a gene: 9. The germline V gene has CDR1 LGHNT and CDR2 FRNRAP. The CDR3 totals 15 residues. CDR3 bases: TGTGCTAGTGGTTCGGACAGGGTGGGGAAATACGAGCAGTACTTC. As protein: CASGSDRVGKYEQYF.

Concerning this clone: This specimen includes other DNA sequences encoding the same CDR3. This sequence joins TRBV5-1 and TRBJ1-5; D is unclear. This CDR3 is 15 amino acids long. Germline V gives CDR1 SGHRS, CDR2 YFSETQ. V gave up 0 bases and J gave up 0 bases, with 7 bases separating them. This chain's CDR3 is CASSLGGSSNQPQHF. The DNA of the CDR3 is TGCGCCAGCAGCTTGGGAGGGTCTAGCAATCAGCCCCAGCATTTT.

The chain links TRBV15 to TRBJ2-7; 7 bases are a match to TRBD2. Germline CDR1 LNHNV, CDR2 YYDKDF (reference sequence). There are 11 residues in the CDR3. J lost 2 bases, V lost 8 bases, and 0 bases had no gene match. CDR3 amino acids: CATRGAYEQYF. The CDR3 DNA sequence: TGTGCCACCCGGGGGGCCTACGAGCAGTACTTC.

This clone was seen once. This chain uses TRBV2 with TRBJ2-5; the match to TRBD2 covers 10 bases. The CDR3 sequence is 16 residues long. Germline values: CDR1 SNHLY, CDR2 FYNNEI. V lost 3 bases and J lost 5; bases outside the gene matches: 9. CDR3 residues: CASSESGGAFGETQYF. The DNA for the CDR3 is TGTGCCAGCAGTGAGAGCGGGGGGGCCTTTGGGGAGACCCAGTACTTC.